A selection of T cell receptor beta chains follows, all from one sample in a study of cytomegalovirus exposure and HLA in healthy donors. The table came from immunoSEQ multiplex PCR; TCRdb's copy has only in-frame clones and leaves some out. Here the sample spans 150,000 to 170,000 clones, 74% being singletons. Sample: PBMCs. The receptors here all came from a man aged 25 to 40 in good health and CMV-seronegative. CDR3s include the opening cysteine and the closing phenylalanine or tryptophan. A D gene is named only where the DNA matches it firmly. Not every row has a clone size; where given, it reads once, few, many or a size class.

d_call clone_size j_call v_call cdr3_aa cdr3_nt
. . TRBJ1-5 TRBV5-1 CATPRGNQPQNF TGCGCCACCCCAAGAGGGAATCAGCCCCAGAATTTT
. . TRBJ1-5 TRBV4-1 CASSQTLLDSPWKPQHF TGCGCCAGCAGCCAAACGCTATTGGACTCCCCATGGAAGCCCCAGCATTTT
. . TRBJ1-5 TRBV30 CAWSDAETTYQPQHF TGTGCCTGGAGTGATGCCGAGACAACCTATCAGCCCCAGCATTTT
. . TRBJ1-4 TRBV7-8 CASSLAHGNQLFF TGTGCCAGCAGCTTAGCGCACGGGAATCAGCTGTTTTTT
TRBD2 . TRBJ2-1 TRBV15 CATSRGSGGAYNEQFF TGTGCCACCAGCAGGGGAAGCGGGGGGGCCTACAATGAGCAGTTCTTC
TRBD1 . TRBJ2-7 TRBV9 CASSVGQAGGLYF TGTGCCAGCAGCGTAGGTCAGGCAGGGGGCCTCTACTTC
. . TRBJ1-2 TRBV18 CASSRSAVVNGYPF TGTGCCAGCTCAAGAAGCGCCGTAGTGAATGGCTACCCCTTC
. . TRBJ2-7 TRBV5-1 CASSLSRGDSYEQYF TGCGCCAGCAGCTTGTCCAGGGGCGACTCCTACGAGCAGTACTTC
. . TRBJ1-1 TRBV5-6 CASSLSDTRNTEAFF TGTGCCAGCAGCTTGAGTGATACGAGGAACACTGAAGCTTTCTTT
. . TRBJ2-3 TRBV7-9 CASSMEWSTDTQYF TGTGCCAGCAGCATGGAGTGGAGCACAGATACGCAGTATTTT
. . TRBJ1-1 TRBV7-9 CASSSRQF TGTGCCAGCAGCTCCCGACAGTTT
. . TRBJ2-6 TRBV28 CASRETGSGANVLTF TGTGCCAGCAGAGAAACAGGGTCTGGGGCCAACGTCCTGACTTTC
TRBD1 . TRBJ1-1 TRBV6-5 CASSTGGSEAFF TGTGCCAGCAGCACAGGGGGCTCTGAAGCTTTCTTT
. . TRBJ2-7 TRBV6-5 CASSTTGFGSYEQYF TGTGCCAGCAGTACTACAGGGTTCGGGTCCTACGAGCAGTACTTC
TRBD2 . TRBJ2-1 TRBV18 CASSPQRGAYNEQFF TGTGCCAGCTCACCACAGCGGGGGGCGTACAATGAGCAGTTCTTC
. few TRBJ1-1 TRBV6-6 CASIKEGYTEAFF TGTGCCAGCATCAAGGAGGGTTACACTGAAGCTTTCTTT
. . TRBJ1-1 TRBV6-6 CASSYKGSVTF TGTGCCAGCAGTTACAAGGGGTCGGTCACCTTT
. . TRBJ2-5 TRBV6-5 CASSSGSIQQETQYF TGTGCCAGCAGTTCAGGCAGTATACAGCAAGAGACCCAGTACTTC
. . TRBJ1-2 TRBV5-1 CASSPGGGEYGYTF TGCGCCAGCAGCCCTGGGGGGGGCGAGTACGGCTACACCTTC
TRBD1 . TRBJ1-2 TRBV30 CAWSKDRGVYGYTF TGTGCCTGGAGTAAGGACAGGGGAGTCTATGGCTACACCTTC
. . TRBJ1-4 TRBV5-1 CASSLSGLEGEKLFF TGCGCCAGCAGCTTGTCGGGTTTAGAAGGTGAAAAACTGTTTTTT
. . TRBJ2-1 TRBV6-1 CASHRGQLYNEQFF TGTGCCAGCCACCGAGGTCAGCTATACAATGAGCAGTTCTTC
. . TRBJ1-1 TRBV4-3 CASSPILTAIGSEAFF TGCGCCAGCAGCCCAATATTGACAGCCATTGGGTCTGAAGCTTTCTTT
TRBD1 . TRBJ2-7 TRBV5-1 CASSLAGQGVGEQYF TGCGCCAGCAGCTTGGCGGGACAGGGGGTGGGGGAGCAGTACTTC
. once TRBJ1-5 TRBV2 CASSAGNVNQPQHF TGTGCCAGCAGTGCGGGGAACGTAAATCAGCCCCAGCATTTT
. . TRBJ1-1 TRBV4-3 CASSQDGAGTWTEAFF TGCGCCAGCAGCCAAGATGGGGCGGGGACGTGGACTGAAGCTTTCTTT
TRBD2 few TRBJ2-1 TRBV7-7 CATTQVLAGANEQFF TGTGCTACTACCCAGGTCCTAGCGGGGGCCAATGAGCAGTTCTTC
TRBD1 . TRBJ2-7 TRBV13 CASSPDRGVNEQYF TGTGCCAGCAGCCCCGACAGGGGTGTCAACGAGCAGTACTTC
. . TRBJ2-2 TRBV11-2 CASSKQVGGELFF TGTGCCAGCAGTAAACAGGTTGGCGGGGAGCTGTTTTTT
. once TRBJ2-5 TRBV7-2 CASSLGVLQETQYF TGTGCCAGCAGCTTAGGAGTGCTACAAGAGACCCAGTACTTC
. . TRBJ2-1 TRBV4-2 CASSQSRGETNEQFF TGTGCCAGCAGCCAATCGCGCGGGGAAACCAATGAGCAGTTCTTC